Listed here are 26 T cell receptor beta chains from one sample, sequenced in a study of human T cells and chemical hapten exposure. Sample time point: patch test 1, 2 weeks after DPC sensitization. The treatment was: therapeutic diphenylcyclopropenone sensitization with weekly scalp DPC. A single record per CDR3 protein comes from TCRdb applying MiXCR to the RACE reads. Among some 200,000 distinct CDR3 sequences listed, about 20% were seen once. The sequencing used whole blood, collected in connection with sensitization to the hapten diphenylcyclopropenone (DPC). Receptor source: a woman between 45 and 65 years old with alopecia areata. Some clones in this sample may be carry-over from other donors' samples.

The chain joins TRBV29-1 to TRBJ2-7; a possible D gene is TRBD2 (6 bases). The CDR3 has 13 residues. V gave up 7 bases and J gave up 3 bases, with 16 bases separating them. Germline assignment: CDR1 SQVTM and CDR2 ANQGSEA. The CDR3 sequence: CSAIYGGFYEQYF. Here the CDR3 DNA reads TGCAGCGCTATTTACGGGGGTTTCTACGAGCAGTACTTC.

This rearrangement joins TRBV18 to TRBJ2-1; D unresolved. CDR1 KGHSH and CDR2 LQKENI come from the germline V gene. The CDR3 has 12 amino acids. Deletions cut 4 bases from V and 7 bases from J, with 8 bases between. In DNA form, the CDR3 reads TGTGCCAGCTCACGGTCGGGTAATGAGCAGTTCTTC. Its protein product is CASSRSGNEQFF.

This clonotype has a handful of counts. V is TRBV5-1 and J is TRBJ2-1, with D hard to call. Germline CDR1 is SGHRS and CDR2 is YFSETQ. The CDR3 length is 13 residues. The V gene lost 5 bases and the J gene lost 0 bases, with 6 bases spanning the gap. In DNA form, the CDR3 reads TGCGCCAGCAGTCAGGTCTCCTACAATGAGCAGTTCTTC. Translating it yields CASSQVSYNEQFF.

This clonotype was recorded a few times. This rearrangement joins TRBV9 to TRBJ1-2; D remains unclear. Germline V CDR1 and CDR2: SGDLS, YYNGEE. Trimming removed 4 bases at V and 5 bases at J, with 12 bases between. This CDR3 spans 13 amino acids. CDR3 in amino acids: CASSPEFLYGYTF. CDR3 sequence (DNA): TGTGCCAGCAGCCCGGAGTTTCTTTATGGCTACACCTTC.

The CDR3 region has the DNA TGTGCCAGCAGCCCGTTCGACAGGAGCTACGAGCAGTACTTC. It codes for CASSPFDRSYEQYF. The genes are TRBV5-5 and TRBJ2-7; a possible D gene is TRBD1 (6 bases). The CDR3 is made up of 14 amino acids. V was shortened by 4 bases and J by 3 bases, with 14 bases between the two germline ends. Germline CDR1 SGHKS, CDR2 YYEKEE (reference sequence).

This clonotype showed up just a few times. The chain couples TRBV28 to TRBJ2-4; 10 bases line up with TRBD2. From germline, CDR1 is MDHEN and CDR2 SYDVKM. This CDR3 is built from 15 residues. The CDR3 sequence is CGTSMSSGSRNIQYF. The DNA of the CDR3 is TGTGGAACCTCCATGTCTAGCGGGAGTAGAAACATTCAGTACTTC. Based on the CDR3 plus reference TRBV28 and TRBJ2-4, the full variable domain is DVKVTQSSRYLVKRTGEKVFLECVQDMDHENMFWYRQDPGLGLRLIYFSYDVKMKEKGDIPEGYSVSREKKERFSLILESASTNQTSMYLCGTSMSSGSRNIQYFGAGTRLSVL.

DNA for the CDR3: TGTGCCAGCAGCTTAGACGGCACCAAAAGTGCTGAAGCTTTCTTT. Translating it yields CASSLDGTKSAEAFF. V gene TRBV7-2 combines with J gene TRBJ1-1, with D unresolved. The V gene's germline CDR1 is SGHTA and CDR2 FQGNSA. V lost 1 base and J lost 6, with 15 bases in between. The CDR3 has 15 amino acids.

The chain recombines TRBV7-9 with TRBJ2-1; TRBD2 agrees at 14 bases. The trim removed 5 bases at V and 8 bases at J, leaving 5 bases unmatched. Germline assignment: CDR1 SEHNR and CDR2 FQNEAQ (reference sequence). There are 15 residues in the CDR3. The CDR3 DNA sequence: TGTGCCAGCAGCCCCGGGACTAGCGGGAGCGATGAGCAGTTCTTC. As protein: CASSPGTSGSDEQFF.

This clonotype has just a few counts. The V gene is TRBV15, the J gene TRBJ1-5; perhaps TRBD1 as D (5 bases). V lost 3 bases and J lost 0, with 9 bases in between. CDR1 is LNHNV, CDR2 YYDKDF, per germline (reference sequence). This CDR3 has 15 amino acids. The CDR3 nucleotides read TGTGCCACCAGCAGCAGACAGAATAGCAATCAGCCCCAGCATTTT. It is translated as CATSSRQNSNQPQHF.

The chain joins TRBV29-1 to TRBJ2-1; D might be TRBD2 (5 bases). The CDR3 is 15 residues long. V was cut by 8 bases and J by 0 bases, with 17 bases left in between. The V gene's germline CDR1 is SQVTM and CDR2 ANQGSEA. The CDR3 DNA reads TGCAGCCTCGCTGGAGGCCATTCCTCCTACAATGAGCAGTTCTTC. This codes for CSLAGGHSSYNEQFF.

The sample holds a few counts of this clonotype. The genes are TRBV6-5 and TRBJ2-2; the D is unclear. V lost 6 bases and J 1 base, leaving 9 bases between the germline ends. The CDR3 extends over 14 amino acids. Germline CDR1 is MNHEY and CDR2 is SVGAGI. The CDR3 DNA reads TGTGCCAGCAGCCGGACGGTGAACACCGGGGAGCTGTTTTTT. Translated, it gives CASSRTVNTGELFF.

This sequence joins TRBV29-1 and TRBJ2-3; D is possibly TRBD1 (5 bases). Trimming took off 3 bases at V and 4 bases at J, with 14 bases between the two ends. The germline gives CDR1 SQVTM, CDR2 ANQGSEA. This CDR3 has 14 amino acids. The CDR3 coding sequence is TGCAGCGTTGAGGCGCCCTGGGGCCCAGATACGCAGTATTTT. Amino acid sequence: CSVEAPWGPDTQYF.

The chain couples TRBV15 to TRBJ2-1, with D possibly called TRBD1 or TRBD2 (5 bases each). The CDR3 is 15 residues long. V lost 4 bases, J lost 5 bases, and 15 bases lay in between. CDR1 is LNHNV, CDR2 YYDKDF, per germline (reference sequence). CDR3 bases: TGTGCCACCAGCAAAAGGGACGCGCGAGACAATGAGCAGTTCTTC. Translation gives CATSKRDARDNEQFF.

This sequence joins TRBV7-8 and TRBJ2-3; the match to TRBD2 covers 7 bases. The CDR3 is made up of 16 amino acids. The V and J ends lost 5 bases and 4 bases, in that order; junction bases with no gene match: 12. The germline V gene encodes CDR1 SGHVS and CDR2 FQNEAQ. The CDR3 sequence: CASSPLGGGPADTQYF. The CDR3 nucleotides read TGTGCCAGCAGCCCCCTCGGGGGAGGGCCTGCAGATACGCAGTATTTT. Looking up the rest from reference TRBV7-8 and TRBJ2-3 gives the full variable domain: GAGVSQSPRYKVAKRGQDVALRCDPISGHVSLFWYQQALGQGPEFLTYFQNEAQLDKSGLPSDRFFAERPEGSVSTLKIQRTQQEDSAVYLCASSPLGGGPADTQYFGPGTRLTVL.

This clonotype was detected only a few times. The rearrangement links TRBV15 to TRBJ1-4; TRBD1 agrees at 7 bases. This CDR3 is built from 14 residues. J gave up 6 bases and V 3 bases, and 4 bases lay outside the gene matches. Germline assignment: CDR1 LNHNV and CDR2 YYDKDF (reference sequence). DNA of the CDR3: TGTGCCACCAGCAGGGGAGGGACAGATGAAAAACTGTTTTTT. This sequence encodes CATSRGGTDEKLFF.

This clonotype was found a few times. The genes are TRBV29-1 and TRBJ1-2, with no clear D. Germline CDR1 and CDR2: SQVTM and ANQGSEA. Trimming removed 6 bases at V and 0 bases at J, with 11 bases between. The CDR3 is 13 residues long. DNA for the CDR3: TGCAGCGTGGGGAGGGATCCTAACTATGGCTACACCTTC. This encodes CSVGRDPNYGYTF.

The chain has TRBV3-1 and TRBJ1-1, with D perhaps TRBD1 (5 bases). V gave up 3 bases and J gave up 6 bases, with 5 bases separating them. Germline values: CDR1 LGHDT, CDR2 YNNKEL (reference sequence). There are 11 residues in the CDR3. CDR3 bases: TGTGCCAGCAGCCAGACAGCTGAAGCTTTCTTT. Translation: CASSQTAEAFF.

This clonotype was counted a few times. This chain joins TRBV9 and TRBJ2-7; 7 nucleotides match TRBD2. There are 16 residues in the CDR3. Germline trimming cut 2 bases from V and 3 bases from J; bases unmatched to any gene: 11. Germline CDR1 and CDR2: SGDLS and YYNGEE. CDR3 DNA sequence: TGTGCCAGCAGCGTTTCCTCGAGCGGGGCCAGCTACGAGCAGTACTTC. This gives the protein CASSVSSSGASYEQYF.

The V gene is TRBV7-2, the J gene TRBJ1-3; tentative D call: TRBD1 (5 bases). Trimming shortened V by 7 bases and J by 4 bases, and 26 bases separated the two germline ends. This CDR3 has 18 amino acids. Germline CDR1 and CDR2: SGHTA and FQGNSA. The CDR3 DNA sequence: TGTGCCAGCAATTCTCCGAGGCACGGGGGAGGAGGAGGAAACACCATATATTTT. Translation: CASNSPRHGGGGGNTIYF.

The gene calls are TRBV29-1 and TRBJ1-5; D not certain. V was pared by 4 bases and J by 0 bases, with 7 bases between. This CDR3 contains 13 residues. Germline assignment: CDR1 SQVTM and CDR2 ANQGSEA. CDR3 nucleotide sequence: TGCAGCGTTGCAACAGATAGCAATCAGCCCCAGCATTTT. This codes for CSVATDSNQPQHF. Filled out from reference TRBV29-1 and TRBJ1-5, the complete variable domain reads SAVISQKPSRDICQRGTSLTIQCQVDSQVTMMFWYRQQPGQSLTLIATANQGSEATYESGFVIDKFPISRPNLTFSTLTVSNMSPEDSSIYLCSVATDSNQPQHFGDGTRLSIL.

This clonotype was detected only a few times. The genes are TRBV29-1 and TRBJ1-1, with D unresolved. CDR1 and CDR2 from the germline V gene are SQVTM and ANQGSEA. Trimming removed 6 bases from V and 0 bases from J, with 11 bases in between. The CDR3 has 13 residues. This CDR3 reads CSVRPLVNTEAFF. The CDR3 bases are TGCAGCGTCAGACCGTTGGTGAACACTGAAGCTTTCTTT.

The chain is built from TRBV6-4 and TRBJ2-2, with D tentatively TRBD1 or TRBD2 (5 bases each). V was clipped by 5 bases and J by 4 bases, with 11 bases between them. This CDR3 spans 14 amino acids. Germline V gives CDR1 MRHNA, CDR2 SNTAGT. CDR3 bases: TGTGCCAGCAGTAGGGGAGCTATCACCGGGGAGCTGTTTTTT. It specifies CASSRGAITGELFF.

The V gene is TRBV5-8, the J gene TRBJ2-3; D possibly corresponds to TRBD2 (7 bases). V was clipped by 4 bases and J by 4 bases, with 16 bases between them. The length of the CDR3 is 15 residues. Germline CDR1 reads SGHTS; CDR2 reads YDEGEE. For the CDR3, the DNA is TGTGCCAGCAGCCCGGGCGGGGGCTGGGCAGATACGCAGTATTTT. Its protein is CASSPGGGWADTQYF.

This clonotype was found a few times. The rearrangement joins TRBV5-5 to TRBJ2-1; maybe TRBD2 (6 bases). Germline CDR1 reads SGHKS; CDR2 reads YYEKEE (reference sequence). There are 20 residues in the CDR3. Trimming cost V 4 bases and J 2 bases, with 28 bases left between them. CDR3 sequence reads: CASSQRLVNSGPGTYNEQFF. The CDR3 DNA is TGTGCCAGCAGCCAGCGCCTCGTCAATAGCGGACCAGGCACCTACAATGAGCAGTTCTTC.

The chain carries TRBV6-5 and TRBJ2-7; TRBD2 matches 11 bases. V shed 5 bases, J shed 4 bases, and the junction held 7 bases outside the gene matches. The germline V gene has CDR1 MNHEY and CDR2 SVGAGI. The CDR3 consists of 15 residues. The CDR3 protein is CASSRVAGGPYEQYF. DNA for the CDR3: TGTGCCAGCAGTCGCGTAGCGGGAGGGCCTTACGAGCAGTACTTC.

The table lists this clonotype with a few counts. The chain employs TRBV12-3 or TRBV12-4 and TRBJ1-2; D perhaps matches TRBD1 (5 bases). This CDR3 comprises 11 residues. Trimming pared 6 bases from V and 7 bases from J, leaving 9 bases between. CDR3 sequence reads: CASSQGSGYTF. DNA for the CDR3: TGTGCCAGCAGCCAGGGTTCTGGCTACACCTTC.